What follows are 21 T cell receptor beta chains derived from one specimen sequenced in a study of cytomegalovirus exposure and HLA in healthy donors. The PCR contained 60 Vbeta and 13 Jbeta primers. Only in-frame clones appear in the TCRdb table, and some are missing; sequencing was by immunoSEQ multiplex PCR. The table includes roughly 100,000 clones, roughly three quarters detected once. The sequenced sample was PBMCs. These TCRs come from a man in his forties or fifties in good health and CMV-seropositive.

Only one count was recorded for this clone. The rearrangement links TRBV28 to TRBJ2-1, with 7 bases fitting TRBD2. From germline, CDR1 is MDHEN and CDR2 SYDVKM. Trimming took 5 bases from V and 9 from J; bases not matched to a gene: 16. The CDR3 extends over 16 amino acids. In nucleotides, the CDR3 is TGTGCCAGCAGTGGGGCCCTGGCGGGAGACTTGAGTGAGCAGTTCTTC. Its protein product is CASSGALAGDLSEQFF.

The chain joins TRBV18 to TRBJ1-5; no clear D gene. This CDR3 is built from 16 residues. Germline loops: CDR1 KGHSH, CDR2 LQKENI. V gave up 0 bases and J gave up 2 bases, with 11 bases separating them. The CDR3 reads CASSPPTGIGNQPQHF. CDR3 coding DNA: TGTGCCAGCTCACCACCGACGGGAATTGGCAATCAGCCCCAGCATTTT.

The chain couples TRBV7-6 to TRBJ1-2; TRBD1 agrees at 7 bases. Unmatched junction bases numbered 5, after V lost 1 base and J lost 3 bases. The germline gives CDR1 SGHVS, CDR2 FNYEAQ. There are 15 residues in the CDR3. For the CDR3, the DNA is TGTGCCAGCAGCTTAGTCGCCGGGACAGACTATGGCTACACCTTC. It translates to CASSLVAGTDYGYTF.

As DNA, the CDR3 is TGTGCCAGCAGCGTAGGTGTGGCTGGCGAGCAGTACTTC. The encoded protein is CASSVGVAGEQYF. This chain uses TRBV9 with TRBJ2-7; D uncertain. Trimming removed 0 bases at V and 6 bases at J, with 10 bases between. Germline CDR1 and CDR2: SGDLS and YYNGEE. CDR3 length: 13 residues.

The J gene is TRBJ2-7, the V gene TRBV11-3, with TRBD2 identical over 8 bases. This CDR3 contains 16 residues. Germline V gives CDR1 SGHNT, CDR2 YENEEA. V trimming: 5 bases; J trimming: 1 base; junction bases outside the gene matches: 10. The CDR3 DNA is TGTGCCAGCAGCGCCCCCGGGGGGGGTTCGTCCTACGAGCAGTACTTC. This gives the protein CASSAPGGGSSYEQYF.

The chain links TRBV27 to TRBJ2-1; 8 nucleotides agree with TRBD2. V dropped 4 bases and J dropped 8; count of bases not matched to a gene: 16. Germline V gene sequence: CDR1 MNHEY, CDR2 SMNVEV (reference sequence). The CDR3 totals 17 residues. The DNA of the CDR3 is TGTGCCAGCAGTTCCCCAGGGAGGCGGGAGGCGTGGGATGAGCAGTTCTTC. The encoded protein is CASSSPGRREAWDEQFF.

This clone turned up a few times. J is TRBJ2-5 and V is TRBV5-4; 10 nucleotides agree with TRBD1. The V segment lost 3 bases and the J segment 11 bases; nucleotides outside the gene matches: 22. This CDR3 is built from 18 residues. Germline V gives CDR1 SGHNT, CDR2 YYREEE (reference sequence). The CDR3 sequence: CASSSPQIGTGDPGEQYF. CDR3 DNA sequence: TGTGCCAGCAGCTCACCTCAGATCGGGACAGGGGACCCTGGAGAGCAGTACTTC.

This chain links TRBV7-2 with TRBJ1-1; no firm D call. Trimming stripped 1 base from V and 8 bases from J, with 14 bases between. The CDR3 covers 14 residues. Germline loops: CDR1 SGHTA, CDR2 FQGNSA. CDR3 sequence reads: CASSLETWAGEAFF. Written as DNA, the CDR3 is TGTGCCAGCAGCTTAGAAACTTGGGCAGGAGAAGCTTTCTTT.

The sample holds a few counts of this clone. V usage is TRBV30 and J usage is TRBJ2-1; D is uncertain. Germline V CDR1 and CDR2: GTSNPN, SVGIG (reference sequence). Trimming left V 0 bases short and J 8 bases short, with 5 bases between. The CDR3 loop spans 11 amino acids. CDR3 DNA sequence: TGTGCCTGGAGTGTACACGATGAGCAGTTCTTC. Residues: CAWSVHDEQFF.

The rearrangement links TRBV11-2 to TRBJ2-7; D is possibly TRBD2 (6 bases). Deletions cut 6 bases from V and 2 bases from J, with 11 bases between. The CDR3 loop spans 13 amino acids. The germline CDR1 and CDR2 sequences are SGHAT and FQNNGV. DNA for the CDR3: TGTGCCAGCAGTCACGGGGGACCCTACGAGCAGTACTTC. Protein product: CASSHGGPYEQYF.

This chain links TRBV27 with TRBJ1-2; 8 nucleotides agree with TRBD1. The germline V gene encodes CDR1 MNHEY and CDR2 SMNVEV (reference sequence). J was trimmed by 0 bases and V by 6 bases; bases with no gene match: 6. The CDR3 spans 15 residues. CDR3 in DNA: TGTGCCAGCAGAAGTACGACAGGGGCTAACTATGGCTACACCTTC. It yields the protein CASRSTTGANYGYTF.

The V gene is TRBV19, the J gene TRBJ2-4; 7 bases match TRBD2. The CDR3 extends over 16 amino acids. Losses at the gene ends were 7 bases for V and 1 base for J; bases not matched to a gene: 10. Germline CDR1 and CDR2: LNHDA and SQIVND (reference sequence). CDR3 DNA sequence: TGTGCCAGTACGACGGGGGAGGGCTCGGCCAAAAACATTCAGTACTTC. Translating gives CASTTGEGSAKNIQYF.

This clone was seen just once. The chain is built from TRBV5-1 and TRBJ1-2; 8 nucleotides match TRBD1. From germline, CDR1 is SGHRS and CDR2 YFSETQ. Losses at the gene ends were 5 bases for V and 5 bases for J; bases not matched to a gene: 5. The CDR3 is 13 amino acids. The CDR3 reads CASRPTGDYGYTF. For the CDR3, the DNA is TGCGCCAGCAGACCGACAGGGGATTATGGCTACACCTTC.

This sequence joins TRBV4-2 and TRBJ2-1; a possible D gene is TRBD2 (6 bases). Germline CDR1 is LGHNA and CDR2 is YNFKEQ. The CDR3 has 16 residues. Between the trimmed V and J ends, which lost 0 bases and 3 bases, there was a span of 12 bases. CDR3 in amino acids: CASSQEIWTIYNEQFF. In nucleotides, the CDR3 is TGTGCCAGCAGCCAAGAGATCTGGACTATCTACAATGAGCAGTTCTTC.

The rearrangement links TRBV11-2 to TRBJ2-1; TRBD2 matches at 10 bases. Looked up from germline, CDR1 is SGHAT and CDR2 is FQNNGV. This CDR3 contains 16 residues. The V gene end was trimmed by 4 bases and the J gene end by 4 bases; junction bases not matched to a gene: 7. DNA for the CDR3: TGTGCCAGCAGCTCCCGTGGAGCGGGAGGGTACAATGAGCAGTTCTTC. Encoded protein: CASSSRGAGGYNEQFF.

The CDR3 loop is CASHHTSGNYEQYF. The CDR3 DNA reads as TGTGCCAGCCACCATACTAGCGGGAACTACGAGCAGTACTTC. The rearrangement joins TRBV6-6 to TRBJ2-5; 10 positions match TRBD2. TRBJ2-7 explains the end of the DNA better; the J call may be wrong. From germline, CDR1 is MNHNY and CDR2 SVGAGI (reference sequence). The CDR3 contains 14 residues.

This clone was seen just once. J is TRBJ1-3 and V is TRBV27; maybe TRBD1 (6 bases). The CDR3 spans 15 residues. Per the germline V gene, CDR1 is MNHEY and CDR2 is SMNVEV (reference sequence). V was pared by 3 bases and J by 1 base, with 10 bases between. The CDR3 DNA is TGTGCCAGCAGTTTCGGGCAGGGGTCTGGAAACACCATATATTTT. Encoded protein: CASSFGQGSGNTIYF.

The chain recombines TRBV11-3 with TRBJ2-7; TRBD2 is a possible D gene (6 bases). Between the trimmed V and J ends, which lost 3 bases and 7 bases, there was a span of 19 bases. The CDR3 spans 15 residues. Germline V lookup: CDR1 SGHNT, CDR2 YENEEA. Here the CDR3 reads CASSFGTQGLGEQYF. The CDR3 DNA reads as TGTGCCAGCAGCTTTGGGACTCAGGGATTAGGGGAGCAGTACTTC.

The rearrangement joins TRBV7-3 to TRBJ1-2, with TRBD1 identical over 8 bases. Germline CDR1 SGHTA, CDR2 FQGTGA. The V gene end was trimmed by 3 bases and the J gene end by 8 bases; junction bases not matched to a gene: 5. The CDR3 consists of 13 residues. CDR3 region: CASSFETGGGYTF. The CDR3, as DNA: TGTGCCAGCAGCTTCGAAACAGGGGGGGGCTACACCTTC.

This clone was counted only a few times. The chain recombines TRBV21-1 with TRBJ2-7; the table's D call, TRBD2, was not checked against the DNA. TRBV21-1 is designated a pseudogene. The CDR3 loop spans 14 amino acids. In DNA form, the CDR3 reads TGTGCCAGCAGCAAACAGGGAGGGTTCTACGAGCAGTACTTC. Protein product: CASSKQGGFYEQYF.

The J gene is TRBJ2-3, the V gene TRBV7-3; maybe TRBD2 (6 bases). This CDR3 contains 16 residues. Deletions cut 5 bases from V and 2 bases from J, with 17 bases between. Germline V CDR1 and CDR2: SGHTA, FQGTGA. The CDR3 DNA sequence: TGTGCCAGCAGCCCTCGTGGGACTTGGATCACAGATACGCAGTATTTT. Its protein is CASSPRGTWITDTQYF.